This T cell receptor (beta chain) was observed in a study of blood T cell repertoires in COVID-19. Looking at the study overall: Samples of COVID-19 (acute and convalescent) were obtained from the United States, Italy and Spain. T cells, B-cell-depleted T cells, or PBMCs supplied cDNA or gDNA.

Germline assignment: CDR1 SGHRS and CDR2 YFSETQ. CDR3 size: 15 residues. Trimming took 5 bases from V and 0 from J, leaving 11 bases between them. The authors' processing: Researchers report that nucleated cell counts were estimated from reference gene primer amplification. TCRdb keeps only in-frame clones here, not all; method: immunoSEQ multiplex PCR. Clonal size and the V and J genes are those of that table, whereas D and trimming came from the DNA. The sample contains nearly 55,000 clones, about 90% of which appear only once. The sequencing input was peripheral blood. V gene TRBV5-1 combines with J gene TRBJ2-2, with a weak D call TRBD2 (5 bases). The clonotype was recovered from a woman aged 55-69 years with active or convalescent COVID-19. The CDR3 protein is CASRPGSANTGELFF. The CDR3 DNA is TGCGCCAGCAGACCGGGGTCCGCGAACACCGGGGAGCTGTTTTTT.